The following is a T cell receptor beta chain sequence with its context. Its matching antigen is unknown. The data originate from a study of cytomegalovirus exposure and HLA in healthy donors. Study-level points and caveats: A highly shared variant cluster was judged a likely technical artifact. Later work found most CMV-associated TCR beta chains apparently HLA-restricted.

Germline assignment: CDR1 GTSNPN and CDR2 SVGIG (reference sequence). The CDR3 contains 13 residues. V was clipped by 3 bases and J by 3 bases, with 11 bases between them. PCR was performed using 60 Vbeta and 13 Jbeta primers. As handled by the study authors: A follow-up analysis tallied around 80 million unique TCR beta chains, roughly 11 million shared. Generated by immunoSEQ multiplex PCR, the TCRdb table keeps only in-frame clones and is missing some. Clone size and V and J calls were adopted from that table, with D and trimming inferred from the DNA. The profile shows some 84,000 clones, more than 50% of them singletons. Despite likely unrecorded immune exposures, the donors were nominally healthy at the time of sampling.

The sequenced sample was PBMCs. This chain connects TRBV30 to TRBJ1-2, with D maybe TRBD1 (6 bases). The clonotype originates from a woman between 40 and 50 years old in good health and CMV-seropositive. Written as DNA, the CDR3 is TGTGCCTGGAGGCAGGACAGCTACTATGGCTACACCTTC. It translates to CAWRQDSYYGYTF.